The text below deals with one T cell receptor (beta chain). This table comes from immunoSEQ multiplex PCR, and its TCRdb copy is limited to in-frame clones, with some not included. The repertoire consists of around 200,000 clones, with around 80% occurring once and the leading ten covering about 7.4%. CDR3 length: 12 residues. Germline CDR1 and CDR2: SGHVS and FQNEAQ. V lost 3 bases to trimming and J lost 5 bases, with 7 bases between them. The data stem from a study of blood T cell repertoires in COVID-19. Across the whole study: Sources were T cells, B-cell-depleted T cells, or PBMCs; the material itself was cDNA or gDNA.

The rearrangement links TRBV7-8 to TRBJ1-2; D uncertain. The material sequenced was peripheral blood. The TCR sequence derives from a woman between 50 and 59 years old with acute or convalescent COVID-19. In DNA form, the CDR3 reads TGTGCCAGCAGCTTCGGGGTTTATGGCTACACCTTC. It yields the protein CASSFGVYGYTF.